This T cell receptor (beta chain) emerged from a study of T cells in Graves' hyperthyroidism and ophthalmopathy. V trimming: 7 bases; J trimming: 1 base; junction bases outside the gene matches: 4. CDR3 length: 14 amino acids. Germline V gene sequence: CDR1 MNHEY, CDR2 SMNVEV (reference sequence). TCR beta CDR3 regions were amplified from RNA. The HTBI set primed first-round TCR CDR3 RT-PCR. Using its own MiXCR run on the multiplex PCR reads, TCRdb lists one record per CDR3 protein. The sample contains 310,000 or so distinct CDR3 sequences, about 17% of which appear only once. This clonotype appeared many times. Its matching antigen is unknown. General study findings and limits: Before onset, ophthalmopathy was predicted by the model a median roughly 6.4 months earlier.

Ophthalmopathy cases scored 3 or more on the Clinical Activity Score and 4 or more on NOSPECS grade, with duration below 3 months. Uncontrolled infection, other autoimmune disease, pregnancy or lactation barred patients from enrollment. The chain couples TRBV27 to TRBJ1-5; 7 nucleotides line up with TRBD1. Sequenced material: blood. The clonotype originates from a woman between 55 and 75 years old with Graves' ophthalmopathy. The CDR3 region is CASMAGGSNQPQHF. DNA of the CDR3: TGTGCCAGCATGGCAGGGGGGAGCAATCAGCCCCAGCATTTT.